These 11 T cell receptor beta chains were sequenced from one sample in a study of T cell clones after liver transplantation. Assay used: immunoSEQ multiplex PCR; TCRdb lists only in-frame clones, some missing. The data contain just over 80,000 clones, 80% to 85% of them seen just once; the ten biggest clones take up more than 0.45%. Sequenced here: CD4+ T cells from blood, sampled about 46 months after liver transplant. These receptors all stem from a human patient who received a liver transplant. Some T cells could come from the graft donor.

This chain connects TRBV4-3 to TRBJ2-5; 11 nucleotides align to TRBD2. Trimming removed 4 bases from V and 4 bases from J; junction bases left unmatched: 8. Germline V gives CDR1 LGHNA, CDR2 YSLEER. The CDR3 loop spans 16 amino acids. The CDR3 sequence is CASSLRIAGGGETQYF. CDR3 nucleotides: TGCGCCAGCAGCCTTAGGATAGCGGGAGGGGGAGAGACCCAGTACTTC.

The chain links TRBV18 to TRBJ1-4; 10 positions match TRBD1. With 3 bases clipped from V and 9 bases from J, the junction kept 4 bases outside the gene matches. The CDR3 has 14 residues. Germline lookup yields CDR1 KGHSH and CDR2 LQKENI. The CDR3 DNA reads as TGTGCCAGCTCACCCCCGGGACAGGGGCAAAAACTGTTTTTT. It specifies CASSPPGQGQKLFF.

The rearrangement uses TRBV9 and TRBJ1-1; D not resolved. The CDR3 contains 14 residues. In germline, CDR1 is SGDLS, CDR2 YYNGEE. V was trimmed by 4 bases and J by 0 bases, leaving 10 bases between them. CDR3 region: CASSPDPVNTEAFF. The CDR3 DNA follows: TGTGCCAGCAGCCCGGATCCCGTGAACACTGAAGCTTTCTTT.

A word on this clone: A junction end diverges from the germline sequence, so it may reflect a read error. This chain joins TRBV7-9 and TRBJ1-1; 12 positions match TRBD1. Per germline, CDR1 SEHNR and CDR2 FQNEAQ (reference sequence). This CDR3 has 14 amino acids. The CDR3 reads CASSVSGTGGGRYF. The CDR3 DNA reads TGTGCCAGCAGCGTATCCGGGACAGGGGGCGGCCGGTATTTT.

The rearrangement links TRBV11-2 to TRBJ1-1; 7 nucleotides match TRBD1. Germline V gene lookup returns CDR1 SGHAT and CDR2 FQNNGV. The CDR3 consists of 15 residues. J lost 3 bases, V lost 5 bases, and 9 bases had no gene match. CDR3 nucleotide sequence: TGTGCCAGCAGCCCTGATGGCAGGGGGTACACTGAAGCTTTCTTT. Amino acids: CASSPDGRGYTEAFF.

The rearrangement links TRBV5-1 to TRBJ2-3, with a tentative D call TRBD1 (5 bases). Germline-derived CDR1 and CDR2 are SGHRS and YFSETQ. The length of the CDR3 is 14 residues. Trimming took off 1 base at V and 2 bases at J, with 8 bases between the two ends. The CDR3 reads CASSLQGDTDTQYF. In nucleotides, the CDR3 is TGCGCCAGCAGCTTGCAGGGTGACACAGATACGCAGTATTTT.

The rearrangement uses TRBV5-1 and TRBJ2-3, with 8 nucleotides matching TRBD2. With V trimmed by 2 bases and J by 5 bases, 16 bases remained unmatched. The CDR3 has 18 residues. Germline CDR1 and CDR2: SGHRS and YFSETQ. The CDR3 reads CASSFQATGTRLGDTQYF. DNA of the CDR3: TGCGCCAGCAGCTTCCAAGCAACCGGGACTAGACTAGGAGATACGCAGTATTTT.

The chain recombines TRBV19 with TRBJ2-7; D uncertain. V lost 3 bases to trimming and J lost 2 bases, with 14 bases between them. This CDR3 has 15 amino acids. Germline CDR1 is LNHDA and CDR2 is SQIVND (reference sequence). The CDR3 is CASSMKPGQTYEQYF. In DNA form, the CDR3 reads TGTGCCAGTAGTATGAAACCAGGTCAGACCTACGAGCAGTACTTC.

This chain joins TRBV28 and TRBJ2-2; 8 bases are a match to TRBD1. Germline CDR1 MDHEN, CDR2 SYDVKM. This CDR3 has 18 residues. The J segment lost 4 bases and the V segment lost 6 bases, leaving 16 bases of the junction unmatched. The chain's CDR3 is CASRLYQGASTGTGELFF. The CDR3 nucleotides read TGTGCCAGCAGGTTGTATCAGGGGGCGAGTACGGGCACCGGGGAGCTGTTTTTT.

V is TRBV2 and J is TRBJ2-4; TRBD1 might be the D (5 bases). The CDR3 is made up of 13 amino acids. Germline V CDR1 and CDR2: SNHLY, FYNNEI. V was clipped by 4 bases and J by 7 bases, with 11 bases between them. DNA of the CDR3: TGTGCCAGCAGTGTTGACAGCGCCAACATTCAGTACTTC. Residues: CASSVDSANIQYF.

This chain uses TRBV9 with TRBJ2-3; D is unclear. The CDR3 totals 14 residues. In germline, CDR1 is SGDLS, CDR2 YYNGEE. The V end was cut by 0 bases, the J end by 2 bases, with 7 bases between. CDR3 loop: CASSVGVTTDTQYF. The CDR3 nucleotides read TGTGCCAGCAGCGTAGGGGTTACCACAGATACGCAGTATTTT.